This T cell receptor (beta chain) came from a study of cytomegalovirus exposure and HLA in healthy donors. The study's findings and limits: The later analysis indicated that the majority of CMV-associated TCR beta chains appeared HLA-restricted. V- and J-gene trimming in TCR beta was tied to a missense DCLRE1C variant by an analysis performed later. 16,951 TCR beta sequences were associated with HLA alleles at 0.05 false discovery rate in a later analysis.

CDR3 length equals 15 residues. Germline V gene data show CDR1 as SEHNR and CDR2 as FQNEAQ (reference sequence). This clone was picked up a small number of times. The antigen is undetermined. A read error may account for a junction end that differs from germline. PCR involved 60 Vbeta and 13 Jbeta primers. Method: immunoSEQ multiplex PCR; TCRdb's copy keeps in-frame clones and lacks some. The table lists 150,000 or so clones, 60% to 80% of them singletons, with around 14% in the top ten. Input material: PBMCs. This receptor was obtained from a woman between 40 and 50 years old in good health and CMV-seronegative. This rearrangement joins TRBV7-9 to TRBJ2-7; 7 nucleotides line up with TRBD1. CDR3 in amino acids: CSSSLDRPSSYEQYF. DNA of the CDR3: TGTTCCAGCAGTTTGGACAGGCCTAGCTCCTACGAGCAGTACTTC.